The clone carrying this T cell receptor beta chain was seen a handful of times. The target antigen is unknown. This entry comes from a study of beta chain features in type 1 diabetes. Study-wide findings and caveats: In the patient group, naive, central memory and Treg TCRB repertoires seemed more alike than in the healthy donor group. Type 1 diabetes patients showed a moderate but significant shortening of TCRB CDR3s in all four CD4+ subsets.

The sequenced template was cDNA made from the entire isolated RNA. Sequenced by immunoSEQ multiplex PCR; TCRdb stores in-frame clones only, minus some. The data hold 150,000 to 200,000 clones, with 7% to 9.5% observed a single time. The germline CDR1 and CDR2 sequences are SQVTM and ANQGSEA. This CDR3 region has 15 residues. V lost 3 bases and J 0 bases, leaving 14 bases between the germline ends. This sequence joins TRBV29-1 and TRBJ1-1; no reliable D call. The source is a woman in her thirties with type 1 diabetes. Material for sequencing was central memory CD4+ T cells from blood. CDR3: CSVDSGKPMNTEAFF. CDR3 sequence (DNA): TGCAGCGTTGATAGCGGCAAACCAATGAACACTGAAGCTTTCTTT.